These T cell receptor beta chains were read from a single sample in a study of T cell responses to AZD1222 COVID-19 vaccine. The method was immunoSEQ multiplex PCR; TCRdb's version includes in-frame clones alone and lacks a portion of them. The sample includes roughly 200,000 clones, 88% seen only once; the top ten take approximately 8%. Material: peripheral blood, obtained on day 0 of AZD1222 vaccination. These receptor sequences come from an adult in good health. CDR3s leave out the opening cysteine and the closing phenylalanine or tryptophan.

v_call	cdr3_aa
TRBV6-5	ASSTTTGYGYT
TRBV21-1	ASSMDGTGILSNQPQH
TRBV7-9	ASSSGQTIDGTNEKLF
TRBV6-5	ASSPPRGEKLF
TRBV28	ASSLSTGEGTEAF
TRBV6-9	ASSYSARVGGNTIY
TRBV4-1	ASRSDRGHQPQH
TRBV3-1/TRBV3-2	ASSQQETQY
TRBV7-8	ASSLPVIGNTIY
TRBV29-1	SVEKAIGHNVLT
TRBV11-3	ASSQTTAPMNTEAF
TRBV30	AWGRIGGPGELF
TRBV6-4	ASSDRDNTEAF
TRBV18	ASSMTSIIGGYT
TRBV25-1	ASSGGRGLNTEAF
TRBV6-1	ASSERQGREPQH
TRBV3-1/TRBV3-2	ASSRPGDPYNEQF
TRBV5-1	ASSLDREVSYGYT
TRBV30	AWTGGVTEAF
TRBV21-1	ASSITYEQY
TRBV16	ASSPNGYT
TRBV4-3	ASSQDPGDFSLH
TRBV5-4	ASSSAPRTGAGDTQY
TRBV28	ASSLYAPNKAQPQH
TRBV19	ASSITLFYGYT
TRBV30	AWNNGVVNTEAF
TRBV27	ASSGRRGEEREQY
TRBV28	ASSPRRGIDARPRNQPQH
TRBV6-6	ASLLDTIY
TRBV6-1	ASSDVGDSYGYT
TRBV5-1	ASSLAGGINTEAF
TRBV7-2	ASSAIGNSNQPQH
TRBV5-4	ASSPGVSAGSPLH